These 21 T cell receptor beta chains originate from one sample sequenced in a study of T cells in Graves' hyperthyroidism and ophthalmopathy. It was RNA transcripts that yielded the amplified TCR beta CDR3 regions. A first-round RT-PCR of the TCR CDR3 used the HTBI primer set. Each CDR3 protein gets one entry after TCRdb re-called the multiplex PCR reads with MiXCR. Of 400,000 to 500,000 distinct CDR3 sequences listed, 13% to 15% are singletons. Sequencing was done on a sample of blood. Every receptor here comes from a young woman with Graves' hyperthyroidism.

In the case of this clonotype: A much larger clone lies one base from this, so it may be a read error. This sequence joins TRBV12-5 and TRBJ1-1, with TRBD1 identical over 8 bases. The CDR3 sequence is 15 residues long. From germline, CDR1 is LGHNT and CDR2 FRNRAP. Unmatched junction bases numbered 6, after V lost 3 bases and J lost 3 bases. CDR3 residues: CASGFILQGDTEAFF. CDR3 in DNA: TGTGCTAGTGGTTTCATTCTACAGGGGGACACTGAAGCTTTCTTT.

This clonotype was recorded at least ten times. V is TRBV12-3 or TRBV12-4 and J is TRBJ2-7, with no clear D. The CDR3 is 15 residues long. Trimming removed 5 bases from V and 0 bases from J, with 14 bases in between. The CDR3 spells CASSPDQLSSYEQYF. The DNA for the CDR3 is TGTGCCAGCAGTCCGGACCAACTATCCTCCTACGAGCAGTACTTC.

This clonotype was picked up many times. This chain connects TRBV9 to TRBJ1-2, with TRBD1 matching 7 bases. CDR1 and CDR2 (germline): SGDLS, YYNGEE. J gave up 8 bases and V 2 bases, and 9 bases lay outside the gene matches. The CDR3 sequence is 14 residues long. This CDR3 reads CASSVYEGGQGYTF. In nucleotides, the CDR3 is TGTGCCAGCAGCGTCTATGAAGGGGGCCAGGGCTACACCTTC. The full variable domain, rest sourced from reference TRBV9 and TRBJ1-2, is DSGVTQTPKHLITATGQRVTLRCSPRSGDLSVYWYQQSLDQGLQFLIQYYNGEERAKGNILERFSAQQFPDLHSELNLSSLELGDSALYFCASSVYEGGQGYTFGSGTRLTVV.

This clonotype was observed at least ten times. The rearrangement links TRBV6-1 to TRBJ1-2; 8 bases are a match to TRBD1. CDR1 MNHNS and CDR2 SASEGT come from the germline V gene. This CDR3 contains 13 residues. The J segment lost 7 bases and the V segment lost 1 base, leaving 2 bases of the junction unmatched. This CDR3 reads CASSEVGTGGYTF. CDR3 coding DNA: TGTGCCAGCAGTGAAGTCGGGACAGGTGGCTACACCTTC.

This clonotype occurred many times. The rearrangement uses TRBV5-1 and TRBJ1-2; 9 bases align to TRBD1. CDR3 length: 14 amino acids. The germline V gene has CDR1 SGHRS and CDR2 YFSETQ. V dropped 4 bases and J dropped 6; count of bases not matched to a gene: 7. The CDR3, as DNA: TGCGCCAGCAGCCCTTTTGACAGGGGGAATGGCTACACCTTC. This translates into CASSPFDRGNGYTF.

This clonotype occurred many times. The V and J genes are TRBV5-1 and TRBJ1-1; a weak D match, TRBD1 (5 bases). The V gene's germline CDR1 is SGHRS and CDR2 YFSETQ. The length of the CDR3 is 16 residues. V was pared by 0 bases and J by 0 bases, with 12 bases between. The chain's CDR3 is CASSLAFRGMNTEAFF. Written as DNA, the CDR3 is TGCGCCAGCAGCTTGGCATTCCGGGGCATGAACACTGAAGCTTTCTTT.

This clonotype was seen a few times. The rearrangement uses TRBV12-3 or TRBV12-4 and TRBJ2-2; 12 bases are shared with TRBD2. The trim removed 3 bases at V and 5 bases at J, leaving 7 bases unmatched. The CDR3 runs to 17 residues. In DNA, the CDR3 is TGTGCCAGCAGTTTTAGGCCGGGACTAGCGGGTACCGGGGAGCTGTTTTTT. It is translated as CASSFRPGLAGTGELFF.

This clonotype was seen ten or more times. This chain uses TRBV12-3 or TRBV12-4 with TRBJ2-1, with D perhaps assigned TRBD1 or TRBD2 (5 bases each). This CDR3 comprises 13 residues. Trimming left V 3 bases short and J 8 bases short, with 11 bases between. The CDR3 here is CASSFPGTHEQFF. In DNA, the CDR3 is TGTGCCAGCAGTTTTCCAGGGACCCATGAGCAGTTCTTC.

In this sample, this clonotype turned up many times. V gene TRBV2 combines with J gene TRBJ2-3; D unresolved. V lost 5 bases to trimming and J lost 8 bases, with 8 bases between them. Germline V CDR1 and CDR2: SNHLY, FYNNEI. The CDR3 has 11 amino acids. CDR3 coding DNA: TGTGCCAGCAGTCTCCCCGGTACGCAGTATTTT. This gives the protein CASSLPGTQYF.

This clonotype was observed at least ten times. The gene calls are TRBV12-3 or TRBV12-4 and TRBJ1-2, with D perhaps matching TRBD1 (6 bases). The CDR3 covers 14 residues. Trimming took off 5 bases at V and 5 bases at J, with 15 bases between the two ends. The CDR3 coding sequence is TGTGCCAGCAGTCCAGGGACATTTCCTTATGGCTACACCTTC. It codes for CASSPGTFPYGYTF.

Note on this clonotype: This may come from a read error, since a much larger clone is one base off. This sequence joins TRBV2 and TRBJ2-3, with TRBD2 identical over 8 bases. CDR1 and CDR2 (germline): SNHLY, FYNNEI. CDR3 length: 16 residues. V dropped 10 bases and J dropped 1; count of bases not matched to a gene: 13. The CDR3 loop reads CANRPPWREGTDTQYF. The CDR3 coding sequence is TGTGCCAACAGGCCTCCTTGGCGGGAGGGCACAGATACGCAGTATTTT.

This clonotype appeared many times. The CDR3 nucleotides are TGTGCCAGCAGCTTGGCGGGAGGGTCCTACAATGAGCAGTTCTTC. Translated, it gives CASSLAGGSYNEQFF. This sequence joins TRBV11-2 and TRBJ2-1; 9 bases map to TRBD2. This CDR3 comprises 15 residues. V shed 3 bases and J 1 base; nucleotides not matched to a gene: 1. Per the germline V gene, CDR1 is SGHAT and CDR2 is FQNNGV.

This clonotype showed up many times. V and J are TRBV27 and TRBJ1-2; D uncertain. V was clipped by 5 bases and J by 8 bases, with 9 bases between them. The CDR3 extends over 11 amino acids. The germline V gene has CDR1 MNHEY and CDR2 SMNVEV (reference sequence). CDR3 region: CASSHGKGYTF. The CDR3 DNA reads TGTGCCAGCAGTCACGGGAAGGGCTACACCTTC.

This clonotype came up a few times. A clone one base away is much larger, so this may be a read error. The genes are TRBV24-1 and TRBJ2-1; 8 bases align to TRBD1. V was pared by 8 bases and J by 3 bases, with 11 bases of the junction left unmatched. This CDR3 is 16 amino acids long. Germline CDR1 is KGHDR and CDR2 is SFDVKD. CDR3 in DNA: TGTGCCACCAATGACCCCGGCACAGGGGGCTACAATGAGCAGTTCTTC. Protein product: CATNDPGTGGYNEQFF.

Points on this clonotype: This CDR3 is missing its conserved last phenylalanine or tryptophan, likely due to a read error. V gene TRBV6-1 combines with J gene TRBJ2-5; D is possibly TRBD2 (6 bases). Trimming took 5 bases from V and 10 from J, leaving 14 bases between them. This CDR3 spans 12 amino acids. Per germline, CDR1 MNHNS and CDR2 SASEGT. The DNA for the CDR3 is TGTGCCAGCAGTAGCCGTGGGGGGAGCCAGTACGTC. This translates into CASSSRGGSQYV.

This clonotype was recorded a few times. This chain connects TRBV6-1 to TRBJ2-7, with a weak D call TRBD2 (6 bases). V was shortened by 2 bases and J by 0 bases, with 14 bases between the two germline ends. Looked up from germline, CDR1 is MNHNS and CDR2 is SASEGT. The CDR3 runs to 16 residues. CDR3 sequence (DNA): TGTGCCAGCAGTGAAAGTCGTGGAGGGAGCTCCTACGAGCAGTACGTC. It encodes CASSESRGGSSYEQYV.

Worth noting for this clonotype: Relative to the germline gene, one junction end is altered; a read error may explain this. V is TRBV7-9 and J is TRBJ1-6; the match to TRBD1 covers 9 bases. Germline lookup yields CDR1 SEHNR and CDR2 FQNEAQ (reference sequence). The length of the CDR3 is 15 residues. The CDR3 sequence: CANSRSTGGNSPLHF. CDR3 coding DNA: TGTGCCAACAGCAGATCGACAGGGGGGAATTCACCCCTCCACTTT.

This clonotype was recorded many times. The chain has TRBV19 and TRBJ2-3; 10 bases are shared with TRBD1. Per germline, CDR1 LNHDA and CDR2 SQIVND (reference sequence). J lost 6 bases, V lost 5 bases, and 11 bases had no gene match. This CDR3 contains 16 residues. The CDR3 coding sequence is TGTGCCAGTAGTTCACCGCGACAGGGGGCTGAGGATACGCAGTATTTT. This codes for CASSSPRQGAEDTQYF.

There are a few counts of this clonotype. This chain connects TRBV29-1 to TRBJ1-1; TRBD1 agrees at 10 bases. J lost 3 bases, V lost 7 bases, and 8 bases had no gene match. This CDR3 is built from 14 residues. Germline values: CDR1 SQVTM, CDR2 ANQGSEA. The CDR3 DNA is TGCAGCGGCCTGACAGGGGGCTGGGACACTGAAGCTTTCTTT. This gives the protein CSGLTGGWDTEAFF. The full variable domain, completed using reference TRBV29-1 and TRBJ1-1, is SAVISQKPSRDICQRGTSLTIQCQVDSQVTMMFWYRQQPGQSLTLIATANQGSEATYESGFVIDKFPISRPNLTFSTLTVSNMSPEDSSIYLCSGLTGGWDTEAFFGQGTRLTVV.

The chain couples TRBV5-1 to TRBJ2-1, with 16 bases that match TRBD2. Germline trimming cut 4 bases from V and 4 bases from J; bases unmatched to any gene: 8. The germline CDR1 and CDR2 sequences are SGHRS and YFSETQ. The length of the CDR3 is 18 residues. Here the CDR3 reads CASSRGLAGGPLYNEQFF. Written as DNA, the CDR3 is TGCGCCAGCAGCAGGGGACTAGCGGGAGGGCCTTTGTACAATGAGCAGTTCTTC.

This clonotype appeared a single time. A junction boundary mismatches the germline segment, possibly from a read error. This rearrangement joins TRBV12-3 or TRBV12-4 to TRBJ1-1; D gene uncertain. There are 11 residues in the CDR3. The CDR3 nucleotides read TGTGCCAGCAGTTTAGTGACGGAAGCTCTCTTT. This sequence encodes CASSLVTEALF.